This T cell receptor (beta chain) was profiled in a study of blood T cell repertoires in COVID-19. Study in general: Sites across the United States, Italy and Spain contributed samples from acute and convalescent COVID-19. Sources were T cells, B-cell-depleted T cells, or PBMCs; the material itself was cDNA or gDNA.

The repertoire was sequenced with immunoSEQ multiplex PCR; TCRdb's copy has only in-frame clones and lacks some. The sample gives a few hundred thousand clones, roughly nine tenths of which show up once; approximately 3.8% is in the top ten. The CDR3 has 13 residues. Germline V CDR1 and CDR2: LGHNA, YNFKEQ. V shed 3 bases, J shed 8 bases, and the junction held 4 bases outside the gene matches. The chain joins TRBV4-2 to TRBJ1-3; 7 bases are shared with TRBD1. Sequenced sample: peripheral blood. This TCR was sampled from a man aged 55-75 years who had recovered from COVID-19. The CDR3 DNA sequence: TGTGCCAGCAGCCACAGGGACAGATACACCATATATTTT. Translation gives CASSHRDRYTIYF.